This TCR beta chain was sequenced in a study of spatial heterogeneity in lung cancer. In its sample, this clonotype was seen many times. Its specificity is unknown. The CDR3 extends over 14 amino acids. The germline V and J ends were trimmed by 5 bases and 6 bases, with 13 bases remaining between them. Germline values: CDR1 MNHEY, CDR2 SVGEGT. Study observations and caveats: Expanded intratumoral alpha and beta TCR counts tracked tumor mutation counts.

Via MiXCR, TCRdb re-called the 5' RACE reads, giving one row per CDR3 protein. The sample holds 5,900 or so distinct CDR3 sequences, around 7.3% seen once. Sample time point: sample taken at primary tumor resection. TCRs were sequenced from unsorted whole RNA of tumor, nontumor lung or PBMC. The chain joins TRBV6-2 or TRBV6-3 to TRBJ2-2; no firm D call. The material sequenced was lung tumor tissue, taken at surgery. This clonotype originated in a female donor with early-stage non-small cell lung cancer. The CDR3 here is CASSPVQPPGELFF. CDR3 DNA: TGTGCCAGCAGTCCCGTCCAGCCCCCCGGGGAGCTGTTTTTT.